These 30 T cell receptor beta chains share one sample of origin, sequenced in a study of identical twins. TCRdb used MiXCR to reprocess the 5' RACE reads, holding one entry per CDR3 protein. The repertoire holds some 570,000 distinct CDR3 sequences, about 20% seen once, with approximately 0.52% in the top ten. This same sample was also part of a study on yellow fever vaccine responses in identical twins.

Sequences were obtained from CD4+ T cells sorted from blood. These receptors were obtained from a woman between 18 and 29 years old in good health.

This clonotype was observed a handful of times. The CDR3 is CSANKPRAPTLRPEAFF. The CDR3 coding sequence is TGCAGTGCTAACAAGCCCCGGGCTCCGACGCTGCGCCCTGAAGCTTTCTTT. The chain recombines TRBV20-1 with TRBJ1-1; D is unresolved. The ends were cut back, 4 bases at V and 6 bases at J, with 27 bases in the middle. Germline V gives CDR1 DFQATT, CDR2 SNEGSKA (reference sequence). The CDR3 length is 17 residues.

The chain employs TRBV7-3 and TRBJ2-3; 8 nucleotides line up with TRBD2. CDR1 is SGHTA, CDR2 FQGTGA, per germline. V gave up 5 bases and J gave up 2 bases; unmatched junction bases: 3. The CDR3 extends over 14 amino acids. DNA of the CDR3: TGTGCCAGCAGCACGACTAGCGCCACAGATACGCAGTATTTT. It encodes CASSTTSATDTQYF.

V gene TRBV25-1 combines with J gene TRBJ1-6; no clear D gene. The germline V gene encodes CDR1 MGHDK and CDR2 SYGVNS. Between the trimmed V and J ends, which lost 3 bases and 4 bases, there was a span of 7 bases. The CDR3 has 14 amino acids. The chain's CDR3 is CASSDGVYNSPLHF. CDR3 nucleotides: TGTGCCAGCAGTGACGGCGTTTATAATTCACCCCTCCACTTT.

V is TRBV3-1 and J is TRBJ2-5; D could derive from TRBD1 or TRBD2 (6 bases each). The CDR3 sequence is 15 residues long. V lost 0 bases and J 4 bases, leaving 12 bases between the germline ends. CDR1 is LGHDT, CDR2 YNNKEL, per germline (reference sequence). The CDR3 nucleotides read TGTGCCAGCAGCCAAGAATGGGGGGCGCGAGAGACCCAGTACTTC. Translating it yields CASSQEWGARETQYF.

The V call is TRBV6-1, the J call TRBJ2-7; D perhaps matches TRBD1 (5 bases). CDR1 MNHNS and CDR2 SASEGT come from the germline V gene. V was cut by 5 bases and J by 0 bases, with 14 bases left in between. This CDR3 region has 15 residues. This CDR3 reads CASSQKPGFSYEQYF. DNA for the CDR3: TGTGCCAGCAGTCAAAAACCAGGGTTCTCCTACGAGCAGTACTTC.

This chain uses TRBV12-3 or TRBV12-4 with TRBJ2-3; D is perhaps TRBD1 or TRBD2 (5 bases each). V lost 6 bases and J 4 bases, leaving 23 bases between the germline ends. The CDR3 is made up of 17 amino acids. The CDR3 sequence: CASSQLPGPQRADTQYF. The CDR3 DNA is TGTGCCAGCAGCCAATTACCGGGACCTCAGAGGGCAGATACGCAGTATTTT.

The J gene is TRBJ2-3, the V gene TRBV20-1; D uncertain. Germline V CDR1 and CDR2: DFQATT, SNEGSKA (reference sequence). This CDR3 is 12 amino acids long. V was clipped by 4 bases and J by 4 bases, with 9 bases between them. The CDR3 protein is CSAIPLADTQYF. In DNA, the CDR3 is TGCAGTGCTATCCCCCTGGCAGATACGCAGTATTTT.

This clonotype came up many times. The CDR3 DNA reads as TGTGCCACCAGCCATAACAATGAGCAGTTCTTC. Amino acid sequence: CATSHNNEQFF. V gene TRBV15 combines with J gene TRBJ2-1, with D unresolved. The CDR3 spans 11 residues. The germline V gene encodes CDR1 LNHNV and CDR2 YYDKDF (reference sequence). Between the trimmed V and J ends, which lost 5 bases and 5 bases, there was a span of 4 bases. The complete variable domain, with remaining parts taken from reference TRBV15 and TRBJ2-1, reads DAMVIQNPRYQVTQFGKPVTLSCSQTLNHNVMYWYQQKSSQAPKLLFHYYDKDFNNEADTPDNFQSRRPNTSFCFLDIRSPGLGDTAMYLCATSHNNEQFFGPGTRLTVL.

This clonotype was seen more than once but under ten times. The rearrangement uses TRBV6-1 and TRBJ1-1; D not resolved. This CDR3 has 15 amino acids. V lost 0 bases and J 4 bases, leaving 12 bases between the germline ends. Germline V lookup: CDR1 MNHNS, CDR2 SASEGT. The CDR3 is CASSEAYASRTEAFF. In DNA form, the CDR3 reads TGTGCCAGCAGTGAAGCGTACGCGTCGCGCACTGAAGCTTTCTTT.

This rearrangement joins TRBV6-1 to TRBJ2-7; 8 nucleotides line up with TRBD1. The V gene's germline CDR1 is MNHNS and CDR2 SASEGT. V lost 5 bases to trimming and J lost 6 bases; unmatched junction nucleotides: 6. This CDR3 comprises 13 residues. CDR3: CASSPDRVAEQYF. In nucleotides, the CDR3 is TGTGCCAGCAGTCCGGACAGGGTGGCCGAGCAGTACTTC.

The chain carries TRBV12-3 or TRBV12-4 and TRBJ1-1, with 11 bases lining up with TRBD1. Trimming cost V 4 bases and J 7 bases; bases outside gene matches: 5. CDR3 length: 14 residues. The DNA for the CDR3 is TGTGCCAGCAGTTCCGGGACAGGGGGACATGAAGCTTTCTTT. This encodes CASSSGTGGHEAFF.

The chain combines TRBV7-2 with TRBJ2-1, with D maybe TRBD2 (7 bases). Germline V gives CDR1 SGHTA, CDR2 FQGNSA. The CDR3 is 16 residues long. Trimming stripped 5 bases from V and 3 bases from J, with 17 bases between. The CDR3 region is CASSHGGATGYNEQFF. The CDR3, as DNA: TGTGCCAGCAGCCATGGGGGGGCTACCGGCTACAATGAGCAGTTCTTC.

This sequence joins TRBV7-2 and TRBJ2-1, with a tentative D call TRBD2 (6 bases). Looked up from germline, CDR1 is SGHTA and CDR2 is FQGNSA. This CDR3 is built from 12 residues. V lost 6 bases to trimming and J lost 12 bases, with 15 bases between them. The CDR3 bases are TGTGCCAGCAGGCCTCCGGCGGAGGGGCAGTTCTTC. Encoded protein: CASRPPAEGQFF.

V gene TRBV6-2 or TRBV6-3 combines with J gene TRBJ2-3; 14 nucleotides align to TRBD2. This CDR3 contains 17 residues. CDR1 and CDR2 from the germline V gene are MNHEY and SVGEGT. The V gene end was trimmed by 6 bases and the J gene end by 1 base; junction bases not matched to a gene: 6. CDR3 amino acids: CASSRWGLAGGTDTQYF. The CDR3 DNA reads as TGTGCCAGCAGCCGCTGGGGACTAGCGGGAGGCACAGATACGCAGTATTTT.

The sample holds a few counts of this clonotype. The rearrangement links TRBV3-1 to TRBJ2-5; possible D gene TRBD2, 5 bases. CDR3 length: 14 residues. Germline-derived CDR1 and CDR2 are LGHDT and YNNKEL (reference sequence). Between the trimmed V and J ends, which lost 2 bases and 3 bases, there was a span of 10 bases. The CDR3 sequence: CASSQRRGKETQYF. The DNA for the CDR3 is TGTGCCAGCAGCCAAAGACGGGGAAAAGAGACCCAGTACTTC.

The gene calls are TRBV5-1 and TRBJ2-2; TRBD1 agrees at 10 bases. Germline CDR1 and CDR2: SGHRS and YFSETQ. With 4 bases clipped from V and 4 bases from J, the junction kept 13 bases outside the gene matches. The CDR3 runs to 18 residues. In nucleotides, the CDR3 is TGCGCCAGCAGCGCCCGACAGGGGGCTATAATGTCCACCGGGGAGCTGTTTTTT. This gives the protein CASSARQGAIMSTGELFF.

This clonotype was detected a few times. The V call is TRBV10-3, the J call TRBJ1-5, with 10 positions matching TRBD1. This CDR3 region has 15 residues. Per germline, CDR1 ENHRY and CDR2 SYGVKD. J was trimmed by 2 bases and V by 10 bases; bases with no gene match: 8. The CDR3 sequence is CATKTGTGGNQPQHF. The CDR3 coding sequence is TGTGCCACGAAGACCGGGACAGGGGGCAATCAGCCCCAGCATTTT.

This clonotype has more than one count but fewer than ten. This sequence joins TRBV5-5 and TRBJ2-1, with D possibly being TRBD1 (5 bases). V shed 1 base and J shed 6 bases, with 11 bases lying between them. The CDR3 runs 14 residues. The germline gives CDR1 SGHKS, CDR2 YYEKEE (reference sequence). In DNA form, the CDR3 reads TGTGCCAGCAGCTTGCAACAGGTCTTCAATGAGCAGTTCTTC. It translates to CASSLQQVFNEQFF.

This chain uses TRBV9 with TRBJ1-3; a weak D match, TRBD1 (6 bases). V was trimmed by 3 bases and J by 0 bases, leaving 13 bases between them. The CDR3 extends over 16 amino acids. Germline CDR1 and CDR2: SGDLS and YYNGEE. The CDR3 loop reads CASSARQETSGNTIYF. The CDR3, as DNA: TGTGCCAGCAGCGCCCGACAGGAGACCTCTGGAAACACCATATATTTT.

There are a few counts of this clonotype. The chain combines TRBV4-1 with TRBJ2-1; 7 bases align to TRBD1. With 2 bases clipped from V and 5 bases from J, the junction kept 6 bases outside the gene matches. The germline V gene has CDR1 MGHRA and CDR2 YSYEKL. There are 15 residues in the CDR3. The CDR3 coding sequence is TGCGCCAGCAGCCAACCCACGAGGGGGCACAATGAGCAGTTCTTC. It codes for CASSQPTRGHNEQFF.

This clonotype came up a few times. V and J are TRBV6-1 and TRBJ1-6; tentatively, D is TRBD1 (5 bases). V was pared by 7 bases and J by 2 bases, with 15 bases between. Germline loops: CDR1 MNHNS, CDR2 SASEGT. The CDR3 covers 16 residues. The CDR3 protein is CASNQQVPAYNSPLHF. CDR3 nucleotide sequence: TGTGCCAGCAACCAACAGGTCCCAGCCTATAATTCACCCCTCCACTTT.

This clonotype was observed a handful of times. DNA for the CDR3: TGTGCCAGCAGCTTGGTCCGTGGCGCGGGGGCCACAGGATACTCCTACAATGAGCAGTTCTTC. This sequence encodes CASSLVRGAGATGYSYNEQFF. The chain is built from TRBV5-4 and TRBJ2-1, with D tentatively TRBD2 (7 bases). The germline gives CDR1 SGHNT, CDR2 YYREEE (reference sequence). Trimming took off 0 bases at V and 0 bases at J, with 25 bases between the two ends. The CDR3 covers 21 residues. Complete variable domain (other parts from reference TRBV5-4 and TRBJ2-1): ETGVTQSPTHLIKTRGQQVTLRCSSQSGHNTVSWYQQALGQGPQFIFQYYREEENGRGNFPPRFSGLQFPNYSSELNVNALELDDSALYLCASSLVRGAGATGYSYNEQFFGPGTRLTVL.

The table lists this clonotype with a count of one. This chain uses TRBV29-1 with TRBJ2-2, with a tentative D call TRBD2 (5 bases). Germline CDR1 SQVTM, CDR2 ANQGSEA. This CDR3 contains 17 residues. The V gene lost 0 bases and the J gene lost 4 bases, with 18 bases spanning the gap. CDR3 amino acids: CSVEDFPSRGGTGELFF. The DNA of the CDR3 is TGCAGCGTTGAAGATTTCCCCTCGCGAGGAGGCACCGGGGAGCTGTTTTTT.

This clonotype appeared a few times. The rearrangement joins TRBV29-1 to TRBJ2-6; D possibly uses TRBD1 or TRBD2 (6 bases each). CDR3 size: 15 residues. The V gene lost 5 bases and the J gene lost 0 bases, with 11 bases spanning the gap. Germline assignment: CDR1 SQVTM and CDR2 ANQGSEA. This chain's CDR3 is CSVRTAGSGANVLTF. DNA for the CDR3: TGCAGCGTTAGGACAGCGGGCTCTGGGGCCAACGTCCTGACTTTC.

The chain is built from TRBV11-1 and TRBJ2-1; 14 nucleotides match TRBD2. V was pared by 5 bases and J by 1 base, with 13 bases of the junction left unmatched. Germline CDR1 and CDR2: SGHAT and FQDESV (reference sequence). CDR3 length: 20 residues. This chain's CDR3 is CASSPGLAGGLILSYNEQFF. In nucleotides, the CDR3 is TGTGCCAGCAGCCCAGGACTAGCGGGGGGCCTTATCTTATCCTACAATGAGCAGTTCTTC.

This clonotype turned up a few times. The chain uses TRBV7-6 and TRBJ2-1, with no clear D. The CDR3 totals 13 residues. Germline values: CDR1 SGHVS, CDR2 FNYEAQ. V lost 5 bases and J 5 bases, leaving 10 bases between the germline ends. CDR3 in amino acids: CASSDFVNNEQFF. CDR3 in DNA: TGTGCCAGCAGCGACTTCGTTAACAATGAGCAGTTCTTC. The full variable domain, completed using reference TRBV7-6 and TRBJ2-1, is GAGVSQSPRYKVTKRGQDVALRCDPISGHVSLYWYRQALGQGPEFLTYFNYEAQQDKSGLPNDRFSAERPEGSISTLTIQRTEQRDSAMYRCASSDFVNNEQFFGPGTRLTVL.

The chain couples TRBV12-3 or TRBV12-4 to TRBJ2-1; 12 bases agree with TRBD2. The ends lost 6 bases at V and 6 bases at J; junction bases unmatched: 6. This CDR3 contains 15 residues. CDR3 bases: TGTGCCAGCAGACCTAGCGGGAGGGCCGGCAATGAGCAGTTCTTC. It translates to CASRPSGRAGNEQFF.

This clonotype came up a few times. The rearrangement uses TRBV12-3 or TRBV12-4 and TRBJ1-6; 10 bases fit TRBD1. The CDR3 spans 13 residues. The trim removed 7 bases at V and 11 bases at J, leaving 5 bases unmatched. The DNA of the CDR3 is TGTGCCAGCATGGGACAGGGGTATGCACCCCTCCACTTT. Protein sequence: CASMGQGYAPLHF.

The chain combines TRBV19 with TRBJ1-6, with TRBD1 matching over 9 bases. This CDR3 has 14 amino acids. From germline, CDR1 is LNHDA and CDR2 SQIVND (reference sequence). Unmatched junction bases numbered 3, after V lost 4 bases and J lost 8 bases. The CDR3 is CASSTGQGYSPLHF. The CDR3, as DNA: TGTGCCAGTAGTACGGGACAGGGTTATTCACCCCTCCACTTT.

This clonotype was detected only a few times. The chain employs TRBV4-1 and TRBJ2-7, with 9 bases lining up with TRBD1. CDR3 length: 16 residues. Germline trimming cut 4 bases from V and 3 bases from J; bases unmatched to any gene: 10. CDR1 is MGHRA and CDR2 is YSYEKL in the germline V gene. Here the CDR3 reads CASSLNLGQGSYEQYF. CDR3 coding DNA: TGCGCCAGCAGCCTAAACTTGGGACAGGGAAGCTACGAGCAGTACTTC.